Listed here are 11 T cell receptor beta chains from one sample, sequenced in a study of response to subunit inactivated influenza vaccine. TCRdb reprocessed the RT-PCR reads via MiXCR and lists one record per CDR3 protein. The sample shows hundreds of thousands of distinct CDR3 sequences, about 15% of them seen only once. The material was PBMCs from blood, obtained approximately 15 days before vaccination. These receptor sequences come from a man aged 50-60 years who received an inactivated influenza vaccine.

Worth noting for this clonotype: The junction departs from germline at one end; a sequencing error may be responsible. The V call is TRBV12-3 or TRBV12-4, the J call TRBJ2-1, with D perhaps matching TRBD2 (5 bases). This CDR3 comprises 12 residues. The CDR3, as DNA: TGTGCCAGCAGAACCACTCTAGCCGAGCCGTTCTTC. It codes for CASRTTLAEPFF.

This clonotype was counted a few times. The CDR3 reads CASSRLYGNYGYTF. As DNA, the CDR3 is TGTGCCAGCAGCCGTCTGTACGGAAACTATGGCTACACCTTC. This chain links TRBV28 with TRBJ1-2; no clear D. The germline CDR1 and CDR2 sequences are MDHEN and SYDVKM. Trimming took 6 bases from V and 2 from J, leaving 13 bases between them. This CDR3 contains 14 residues.

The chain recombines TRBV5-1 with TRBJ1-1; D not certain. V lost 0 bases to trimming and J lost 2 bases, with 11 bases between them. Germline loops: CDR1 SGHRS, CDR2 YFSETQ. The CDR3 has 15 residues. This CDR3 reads CASSLVTARNTEAFF. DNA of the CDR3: TGCGCCAGCAGCTTGGTTACAGCAAGAAACACTGAAGCTTTCTTT.

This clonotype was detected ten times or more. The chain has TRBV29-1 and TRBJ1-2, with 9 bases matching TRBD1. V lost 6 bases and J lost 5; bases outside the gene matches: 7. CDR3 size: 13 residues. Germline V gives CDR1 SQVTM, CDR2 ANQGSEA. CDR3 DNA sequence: TGCAGCGTGGGGACAGGGCTGCTGTATGGCTACACCTTC. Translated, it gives CSVGTGLLYGYTF.

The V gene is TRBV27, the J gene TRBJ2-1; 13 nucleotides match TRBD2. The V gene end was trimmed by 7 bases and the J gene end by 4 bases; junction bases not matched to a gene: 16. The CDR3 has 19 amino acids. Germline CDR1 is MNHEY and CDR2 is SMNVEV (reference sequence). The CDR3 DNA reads TGTGCCAGCATCCCTTACATATCCGGGACTAGCGGGGCTTACAATGAGCAGTTCTTC. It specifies CASIPYISGTSGAYNEQFF.

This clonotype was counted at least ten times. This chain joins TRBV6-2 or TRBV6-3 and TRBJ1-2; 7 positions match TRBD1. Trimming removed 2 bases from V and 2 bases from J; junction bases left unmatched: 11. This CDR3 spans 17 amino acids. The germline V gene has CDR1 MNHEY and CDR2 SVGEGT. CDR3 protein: CASSYEHWDRTNYGYTF. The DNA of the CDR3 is TGTGCCAGCAGTTACGAACATTGGGACAGAACAAACTATGGCTACACCTTC.

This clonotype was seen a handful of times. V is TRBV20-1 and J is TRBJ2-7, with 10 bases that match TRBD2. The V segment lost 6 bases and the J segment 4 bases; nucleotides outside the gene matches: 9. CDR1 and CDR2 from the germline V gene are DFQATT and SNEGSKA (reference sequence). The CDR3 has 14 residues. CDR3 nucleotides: TGCAGTGCGAGGGCTAGCGGGAGTCGGTACGAGCAGTACTTC. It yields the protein CSARASGSRYEQYF.

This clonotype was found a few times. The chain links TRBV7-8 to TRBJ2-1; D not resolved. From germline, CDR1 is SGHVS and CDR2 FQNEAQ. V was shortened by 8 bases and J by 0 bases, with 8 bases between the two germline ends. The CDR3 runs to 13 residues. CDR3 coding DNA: TGTGCCAGCGGCTCGAGCTCCTACAATGAGCAGTTCTTC. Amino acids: CASGSSSYNEQFF.

The CDR3 sequence is CASSSRLARTGELFF. The CDR3, as DNA: TGTGCCAGCAGTTCAAGACTAGCAAGGACCGGGGAGCTGTTTTTT. V gene TRBV12-3 or TRBV12-4 combines with J gene TRBJ2-2; 7 nucleotides line up with TRBD2. CDR3 size: 15 residues. The ends lost 4 bases at V and 5 bases at J; junction bases unmatched: 7.

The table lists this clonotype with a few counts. CDR3 amino acids: CASSRQGALRETQYF. In DNA, the CDR3 is TGTGCCAGCAGCCGACAGGGGGCTCTGAGAGAGACCCAGTACTTC. J is TRBJ2-5 and V is TRBV11-1, with TRBD1 matching 10 bases. The CDR3 has 15 amino acids. Germline CDR1 and CDR2: SGHAT and FQDESV (reference sequence). V was pared by 5 bases and J by 4 bases, with 7 bases of the junction left unmatched.

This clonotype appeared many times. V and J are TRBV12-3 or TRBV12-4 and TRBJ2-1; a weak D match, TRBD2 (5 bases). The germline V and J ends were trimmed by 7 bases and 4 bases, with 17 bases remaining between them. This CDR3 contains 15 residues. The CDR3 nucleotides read TGTGCCAGCAACCCGATGAGCGGAGGATACAATGAGCAGTTCTTC. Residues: CASNPMSGGYNEQFF.